These 21 T cell receptor beta chains originate from one sample sequenced in a study of CD8+CD57+ T cells in acquired aplastic anemia. Profiling of TCR beta VDJ combinations and CDR3 sequences used genomic DNA as template. TCRdb independently ran MiXCR on the reads; one entry per CDR3 protein. The sample includes about 48,000 distinct CDR3 sequences, roughly 69% of them seen just once. The sample was sorted CD4+, CD8+, or CD8+CD57+ T cells (not recorded which) from PBMCs. The receptors were sampled from a human donor in good health, serving as a control.

V and J are TRBV11-2 and TRBJ1-1, with TRBD1 matching over 10 bases. The V segment lost 4 bases and the J segment 6 bases; nucleotides outside the gene matches: 2. Looked up from germline, CDR1 is SGHAT and CDR2 is FQNNGV. CDR3 length: 13 amino acids. Written as DNA, the CDR3 is TGTGCCAGCAGCTCCGGGACAGGGGCTGAAGCTTTCTTT. This codes for CASSSGTGAEAFF.

The chain carries TRBV10-2 and TRBJ2-1; D is perhaps TRBD1 (6 bases). Germline V gene data show CDR1 as WSHSY and CDR2 as SAAADI. V was shortened by 1 base and J by 0 bases, with 10 bases between the two germline ends. The CDR3 is made up of 16 amino acids. The CDR3, as DNA: TGCGCCAGCAGTGAGTGGACAGTAAGCTCCTACAATGAGCAGTTCTTC. It encodes CASSEWTVSSYNEQFF.

CDR3 in DNA: TGTGCCAGCAGTGAGCGAGGAAGGAATCAGCCCCAGCATTTT. Translating gives CASSERGRNQPQHF. The chain uses TRBV25-1 and TRBJ1-5; D remains ambiguous. Germline CDR1 reads MGHDK; CDR2 reads SYGVNS. V gave up 3 bases and J gave up 4 bases, with 10 bases separating them. The CDR3 runs to 14 residues.

This clonotype showed up many times. A read error is possible here, since a much larger clone lies one base away. This sequence joins TRBV19 and TRBJ1-6; D might be TRBD1 (5 bases). The germline CDR1 and CDR2 sequences are LNHDA and SQIVND (reference sequence). This CDR3 comprises 17 residues. V gave up 2 bases and J gave up 6 bases, with 17 bases separating them. The CDR3 loop reads CASSILDSLNCNSPLHF. The CDR3 nucleotides read TGTGCCAGTAGTATACTTGACAGTCTCAACTGTAATTCACCCCTCCACTTT.

V is TRBV6-1 and J is TRBJ2-7, with 9 bases fitting TRBD2. The germline V gene has CDR1 MNHNS and CDR2 SASEGT. V lost 4 bases and J lost 6; bases outside the gene matches: 7. The CDR3 spans 14 residues. The CDR3 sequence is CASSVQRGAGEQYF. Here the CDR3 DNA reads TGTGCCAGCAGTGTACAGCGGGGGGCGGGCGAGCAGTACTTC.

The chain links TRBV19 to TRBJ1-2, with a tentative D call TRBD1 (5 bases). This CDR3 region has 14 residues. In germline, CDR1 is LNHDA, CDR2 SQIVND (reference sequence). V dropped 1 base and J dropped 6 bases, with 12 bases sitting between them. CDR3 protein: CASSIVLLGDGYTF. The CDR3 DNA reads as TGTGCCAGTAGTATAGTTCTCCTGGGGGATGGCTACACCTTC.

This clonotype appeared a single time. The chain employs TRBV15 and TRBJ2-2; TRBD1 might be the D (6 bases). Germline assignment: CDR1 LNHNV and CDR2 YYDKDF (reference sequence). V was shortened by 7 bases and J by 4 bases, with 19 bases between the two germline ends. The CDR3 consists of 16 residues. This CDR3 is CATTRLGQYVTGELFF. In DNA, the CDR3 is TGTGCCACCACACGCTTAGGACAGTATGTCACCGGGGAGCTGTTTTTT.

The chain is built from TRBV5-1 and TRBJ2-1, with 8 bases fitting TRBD1. The J segment lost 4 bases and the V segment lost 4 bases, leaving 7 bases of the junction unmatched. Germline V gene lookup returns CDR1 SGHRS and CDR2 YFSETQ. The CDR3 covers 15 residues. The CDR3 coding sequence is TGCGCCAGCAGCGGAACAGGGGGGTGGTACAATGAGCAGTTCTTC. Translating gives CASSGTGGWYNEQFF. Looking up the rest from reference TRBV5-1 and TRBJ2-1 gives the full variable domain: KAGVTQTPRYLIKTRGQQVTLSCSPISGHRSVSWYQQTPGQGLQFLFEYFSETQRNKGNFPGRFSGRQFSNSRSEMNVSTLELGDSALYLCASSGTGGWYNEQFFGPGTRLTVL.

By sample share, this clonotype is medium-sized. This chain joins TRBV19 and TRBJ2-3; 7 positions match TRBD1. From germline, CDR1 is LNHDA and CDR2 SQIVND (reference sequence). The CDR3 consists of 13 residues. The trim removed 9 bases at V and 4 bases at J, leaving 7 bases unmatched. The CDR3 here is CASRDSPADTQYF. In DNA form, the CDR3 reads TGTGCCAGCAGGGACAGCCCGGCAGATACGCAGTATTTT.

Concerning this clonotype: At one end, the junction sequence differs from germline, possibly due to a read error. The chain employs TRBV20-1 and TRBJ1-2; 7 bases align to TRBD1. The CDR3 has 12 amino acids. Germline-derived CDR1 and CDR2 are DFQATT and SNEGSKA (reference sequence). Here the CDR3 DNA reads TGCAGTGCTAGAGCGACAGGGACGGGCTGCACCTTC. Protein product: CSARATGTGCTF.

V is TRBV19 and J is TRBJ2-1, with 8 bases that match TRBD1. The CDR3 sequence is 15 residues long. The junction had 6 bases not matched to a gene; V was cut back by 0 bases and J by 8 bases. The germline CDR1 and CDR2 sequences are LNHDA and SQIVND (reference sequence). CDR3 region: CASSIDGQGAYEQFF. For the CDR3, the DNA is TGTGCCAGTAGTATAGATGGCCAGGGGGCTTATGAGCAGTTCTTC.

The chain combines TRBV29-1 with TRBJ2-1; D gene unclear. Germline V CDR1 and CDR2: SQVTM, ANQGSEA. Trimming took off 3 bases at V and 0 bases at J, with 9 bases between the two ends. The CDR3 is 14 amino acids. The CDR3 DNA reads TGCAGCGTTGATGTCCTGGGCTCCTACAATGAGCAGTTCTTC. Translated, it gives CSVDVLGSYNEQFF.

This clonotype was counted once. The J gene is TRBJ1-2, the V gene TRBV7-9, with no clear D. The germline V and J ends were trimmed by 0 bases and 3 bases, with 8 bases remaining between them. The germline CDR1 and CDR2 sequences are SEHNR and FQNEAQ (reference sequence). CDR3 size: 14 residues. The CDR3: CASSLAGNDYGYTF. The CDR3 bases are TGTGCCAGCAGCTTAGCCGGGAACGACTATGGCTACACCTTC.

This rearrangement joins TRBV30 to TRBJ2-7; no reliable D call. CDR1 and CDR2 (germline): GTSNPN, SVGIG (reference sequence). CDR3 length: 13 residues. V lost 0 bases and J 3 bases, leaving 9 bases between the germline ends. This CDR3 reads CAWSVVLLYEQYF. CDR3 bases: TGTGCCTGGAGTGTGGTCCTCCTCTACGAGCAGTACTTC.

The V call is TRBV7-2, the J call TRBJ2-1; D is unclear. This CDR3 has 12 amino acids. Germline V CDR1 and CDR2: SGHTA, FQGNSA. CDR3: CAVSDPPSEQFF. The DNA of the CDR3 is TGTGCAGTGTCGGACCCTCCTAGTGAGCAGTTCTTC. Looking up the rest from reference TRBV7-2 and TRBJ2-1 gives the full variable domain: GAGVSQSPSNKVTEKGKDVELRCDPISGHTALYWYRQSLGQGLEFLIYFQGNSAPDKSGLPSDRFSAERTGGSVSTLTIQRTQQEDSAVYLCAVSDPPSEQFFGPGTRLTVL.

This chain uses TRBV19 with TRBJ2-2, with 7 bases aligning to TRBD1. Trimming took 3 bases from V and 5 from J; bases not matched to a gene: 6. Germline CDR1 is LNHDA and CDR2 is SQIVND (reference sequence). The CDR3 contains 15 residues. The CDR3 nucleotides are TGTGCCAGTAGTATGCTATCCAGGGGGACCGGGGAGCTGTTTTTT. Residues: CASSMLSRGTGELFF.

A word on this clonotype: The germline gene is not matched at one end of the junction; a read error may be the cause. The chain joins TRBV15 to TRBJ2-7, with D unresolved. CDR1 is LNHNV, CDR2 YYDKDF, per germline (reference sequence). The CDR3 is 13 residues long. This CDR3 reads CAASSETRYEQYF. CDR3 nucleotide sequence: TGTGCCGCCAGCAGTGAAACGCGTTACGAGCAGTACTTC.

This clonotype showed up many times. The chain employs TRBV6-1 and TRBJ1-6, with D possibly being TRBD1 (6 bases). This CDR3 has 13 residues. Germline-derived CDR1 and CDR2 are MNHNS and SASEGT. V lost 7 bases and J lost 18, with 22 bases in between. The CDR3 DNA reads TGTGCCAGCACCGAGACAGGTTTGGGGGAACCCCACTTT. Protein: CASTETGLGEPHF.

This clonotype rates as medium-sized. CDR3 sequence (DNA): TGTGCCAGCAGTACTGGCGCTAGTGAGACCCAGTACTTC. Translating it yields CASSTGASETQYF. The chain joins TRBV4-2 to TRBJ2-5; D is unclear. Germline V gene data show CDR1 as LGHNA and CDR2 as YNFKEQ. The CDR3 consists of 13 residues. Between the trimmed V and J ends, which lost 6 bases and 5 bases, there was a span of 13 bases.

The V and J genes are TRBV7-6 and TRBJ1-6; D call uncertain. This CDR3 region has 13 residues. V dropped 5 bases and J dropped 8 bases, with 10 bases sitting between them. Looked up from germline, CDR1 is SGHVS and CDR2 is FNYEAQ. CDR3 protein: CASSPRWDSPLHF. The CDR3 DNA follows: TGTGCCAGCAGCCCCCGATGGGATTCACCCCTCCACTTT.

This clonotype has a single count. The chain joins TRBV7-2 to TRBJ1-2; TRBD1 agrees at 10 bases. CDR1 is SGHTA, CDR2 FQGNSA, per germline. CDR3 length: 14 amino acids. V dropped 4 bases and J dropped 8; count of bases not matched to a gene: 7. The CDR3 DNA sequence: TGTGCCAGCAGCTCCGGGGACAGGGGTAACGGCTACACCTTC. It codes for CASSSGDRGNGYTF.